This entry is about one TCR beta chain. Germline assignment: CDR1 ENHRY and CDR2 SYGVKD. The CDR3 contains 12 residues. The ends were cut back, 5 bases at V and 13 bases at J, with 12 bases in the middle. The source of the sample is a study of radiation and T cells in renal cell carcinoma. The table came from immunoSEQ multiplex PCR; TCRdb's copy has only in-frame clones and leaves some out. The sample lists approximately 150,000 clones, roughly 85% occurring once. Indicated time point: baseline pretreatment blood. Regarding treatment: 15 Gy SBRT to primary tumor, nephrectomy 4 weeks later. The sequence was collected from a woman aged 45-65 years with renal cell carcinoma. The sequencing here drew on blood, taken from a patient whose treatment included radiotherapy and nephrectomy. The chain recombines TRBV10-3 with TRBJ2-6; maybe TRBD2 (6 bases). The CDR3 bases are TGTGCCATCAGTTGGGACTCTGAAGTCCTGACTTTC. Protein product: CAISWDSEVLTF.